This T cell receptor beta chain was identified during a study of response to subunit inactivated influenza vaccine. TCRdb re-called the RT-PCR reads with MiXCR, one entry per CDR3 protein. The data show about 500,000 distinct CDR3 sequences, more than 7% seen once. The receptor comes from a man aged 45 to 75 who received an inactivated influenza vaccine. Sequenced here: PBMCs from blood, sampled around 2 years after vaccination.

DNA for the CDR3: TGCGCCAGCAGCCAAGATGCTGTTGACAGGGGGTTGCAGTACTTC. Translating it yields CASSQDAVDRGLQYF. V usage is TRBV4-3 and J usage is TRBJ2-7; 9 bases fit TRBD1. CDR3 length: 15 amino acids. V shed 0 bases, J shed 9 bases, and the junction held 9 bases outside the gene matches. Germline lookup yields CDR1 LGHNA and CDR2 YSLEER.